This T cell receptor (beta chain) originates from a study of vaccination and CD4 T cells after COVID-19. There are many counts of this clonotype. Its antigen remains unidentified. The sample's treatment: approximately nine-day PBMC culture with coronavirus spike peptide pools or control peptides (ViraFEST assay). TCRs were sequenced by ViraFEST after antigen-specific T cells had been expanded with peptide pools. Cultured CD4+ T-cell DNA underwent Oncomine TCR Beta short-read sequencing. A single record per CDR3 protein comes from TCRdb applying MiXCR to the PCR reads. The table lists more than 6,000 distinct CDR3 sequences, about 19% of them singletons. The sample was CD4+ T cells from blood, cultured in vitro, taken after SARS-CoV-2 vaccination. The TCR originated in a human donor who had recovered from COVID-19.

CDR3 sequence reads: CASSRDGYTNYGYTF. The CDR3 DNA reads as TGTGCCAGCAGCCGGGACGGCTACACTAACTATGGCTACACCTTC. V is TRBV6-1 and J is TRBJ1-2; tentatively, D is TRBD1 (5 bases). CDR1 is MNHNS, CDR2 SASEGT, per germline. This CDR3 has 15 amino acids. Trimming cost V 6 bases and J 0 bases, with 14 bases left between them.